A single sample gave rise to the 26 T cell receptor beta chains below, sequenced in a study of type 1 regulatory T cells. TCRdb passed the reads through MiXCR, listing each CDR3 protein once. The sample has about 68,000 distinct CDR3 sequences; 63% are singletons. No antigen has been assigned to these receptors. Sequencing was performed on cultured T cells, either the whole culture or a sorted T cell fraction (not recorded which). Stated subset: Tr1-enriched cell product generated in vitro against host alloantigens. The receptors come from a human donor in good health.

The chain joins TRBV5-1 to TRBJ2-1; the match to TRBD1 covers 9 bases. With V trimmed by 1 base and J by 3 bases, 5 bases remained unmatched. CDR3 size: 16 residues. CDR1 is SGHRS, CDR2 YFSETQ, per germline. CDR3 DNA sequence: TGCGCCAGCAGCTTGCGAGGGGACAGGGTCTACAATGAGCAGTTCTTC. Translation gives CASSLRGDRVYNEQFF.

Remarks on this clonotype: A read error is possible here, since a much larger clone lies one base away. This chain uses TRBV3-1 with TRBJ2-5; the D gene is possibly TRBD2 (6 bases). This CDR3 is built from 15 residues. Germline-derived CDR1 and CDR2 are LGHDT and YNNKEL (reference sequence). The CDR3 DNA follows: TGTGCCAGCAGCCAACGGGGGACGTACCAAGAGGCCCAGTACTTC. It yields the protein CASSQRGTYQEAQYF.

The chain employs TRBV5-4 and TRBJ2-1; D remains unclear. The CDR3 covers 18 residues. In germline, CDR1 is SGHNT, CDR2 YYREEE (reference sequence). V was cut by 1 base and J by 0 bases, with 17 bases left in between. The CDR3 reads CASSLSISGVGSYNEQFF. CDR3 sequence (DNA): TGTGCCAGCAGCTTGTCTATCTCCGGAGTTGGCTCCTACAATGAGCAGTTCTTC.

The chain combines TRBV12-3 or TRBV12-4 with TRBJ2-3, with a possible D match to TRBD2 (5 bases). The CDR3 is made up of 14 amino acids. V dropped 6 bases and J dropped 0 bases, with 10 bases sitting between them. Written as DNA, the CDR3 is TGTGCCAGCAGCAAGAGCGGAAGCACAGATACGCAGTATTTT. It yields the protein CASSKSGSTDTQYF.

This clonotype was detected a few times. CDR3: CAISEARGSSGNTIYF. The DNA for the CDR3 is TGTGCCATCAGTGAGGCTAGGGGGTCATCTGGAAACACCATATATTTT. This chain uses TRBV10-3 with TRBJ1-3; tentative D call: TRBD1 (6 bases). The CDR3 totals 16 residues. From germline, CDR1 is ENHRY and CDR2 SYGVKD. Between the trimmed V and J ends, which lost 2 bases and 1 base, there was a span of 12 bases.

The rearrangement joins TRBV21-1 to TRBJ2-1; TRBD2 is taken as the D call from the table, unchecked against the DNA. TRBV21-1 is annotated as a pseudogene. The CDR3 runs to 21 residues. The CDR3 nucleotides are TGTGCCAGCAGCAAACCGGGGATTAGCGGGATGGAGATTGGGAGAGGCAATGAGCAGTTCTTC. Its protein product is CASSKPGISGMEIGRGNEQFF.

The chain is built from TRBV5-1 and TRBJ1-2; 7 positions agree with TRBD1. Trimming took 3 bases from V and 8 from J; bases not matched to a gene: 10. CDR3 size: 14 residues. Germline CDR1 is SGHRS and CDR2 is YFSETQ. CDR3 sequence (DNA): TGCGCCAGCAGCTGGGAAGACAGGGCATTCGGCTACACCTTC. This encodes CASSWEDRAFGYTF. Full variable domain (rest looked up from reference TRBV5-1 and TRBJ1-2): KAGVTQTPRYLIKTRGQQVTLSCSPISGHRSVSWYQQTPGQGLQFLFEYFSETQRNKGNFPGRFSGRQFSNSRSEMNVSTLELGDSALYLCASSWEDRAFGYTFGSGTRLTVV.

Points on this clonotype: Compared with germline, one end of the junction differs, possibly owing to a read error. This chain connects TRBV29-1 to TRBJ1-1, with TRBD1 matching over 7 bases. CDR1 and CDR2 (germline): SQVTM, ANQGSEA. The CDR3 has 12 amino acids. For the CDR3, the DNA is TGCAGCATTGACAGGGAGGACACTGAAGCTTTCTTT. This gives the protein CSIDREDTEAFF.

The chain joins TRBV5-5 to TRBJ2-3; a possible D gene is TRBD2 (5 bases). CDR1 SGHKS and CDR2 YYEKEE come from the germline V gene (reference sequence). CDR3 length: 14 residues. The V end lost 3 bases, the J end lost 2 bases, and 10 bases lay between the germline ends. The CDR3 reads CASSWSGPTDTQYF. CDR3 nucleotide sequence: TGTGCCAGCAGCTGGAGCGGACCCACAGATACGCAGTATTTT. Filled out from reference TRBV5-5 and TRBJ2-3, the complete variable domain reads DAGVTQSPTHLIKTRGQQVTLRCSPISGHKSVSWYQQVLGQGPQFIFQYYEKEERGRGNFPDRFSARQFPNYSSELNVNALLLGDSALYLCASSWSGPTDTQYFGPGTRLTVL.

The chain is built from TRBV12-3 or TRBV12-4 and TRBJ1-1; TRBD1 might be the D (5 bases). V dropped 5 bases and J dropped 2 bases, with 12 bases sitting between them. This CDR3 spans 14 amino acids. CDR3 sequence: CASSPRWGNTEAFF. The CDR3 nucleotides are TGTGCCAGCAGTCCACGATGGGGCAACACTGAAGCTTTCTTT.

The chain employs TRBV7-3 and TRBJ2-2, with 7 bases that match TRBD1. The V gene end was trimmed by 2 bases and the J gene end by 3 bases; junction bases not matched to a gene: 3. The length of the CDR3 is 15 residues. Germline assignment: CDR1 SGHTA and CDR2 FQGTGA. The CDR3 DNA sequence: TGTGCCAGCAGCTTAGAAGGGGGCCACACCGGGGAGCTGTTTTTT. Translating it yields CASSLEGGHTGELFF.

The CDR3 region is CASSIDHRVSAYNEQFF. For the CDR3, the DNA is TGTGCCAGTAGTATAGATCACCGAGTTAGCGCCTACAATGAGCAGTTCTTC. The genes are TRBV19 and TRBJ2-1; a possible D gene is TRBD2 (5 bases). There are 17 residues in the CDR3. Germline lookup yields CDR1 LNHDA and CDR2 SQIVND (reference sequence). The V end was cut by 0 bases, the J end by 2 bases, with 14 bases between.

The V and J genes are TRBV12-5 and TRBJ2-3; D gene unclear. Germline V gene sequence: CDR1 LGHNT, CDR2 FRNRAP. The CDR3 is 14 amino acids. V was pared by 6 bases and J by 3 bases, with 13 bases between. The CDR3 region has the DNA TGTGCTAGTGGCCGACCCCCCACGACAGATACGCAGTATTTT. This codes for CASGRPPTTDTQYF.

About this clonotype itself: The junction departs from germline at one end; a sequencing error may be responsible. The chain recombines TRBV5-1 with TRBJ1-1; the D gene is possibly TRBD1 (5 bases). Germline V gives CDR1 SGHRS, CDR2 YFSETQ. The CDR3 contains 14 residues. The CDR3 coding sequence is TGCGCCAGCAACTTGGGGCAGCAGAACACTGAAGCTTTCTTT. This gives the protein CASNLGQQNTEAFF.

In this sample, this clonotype turned up a few times. The chain links TRBV7-2 to TRBJ2-3; D call uncertain. V was clipped by 1 base and J by 1 base, with 9 bases between them. CDR3 length: 15 residues. Germline values: CDR1 SGHTA, CDR2 FQGNSA. The DNA for the CDR3 is TGTGCCAGCAGCTTAGTATCTAAAGGCACAGATACGCAGTATTTT. It yields the protein CASSLVSKGTDTQYF. Full variable domain (remainder filled in from reference TRBV7-2 and TRBJ2-3): GAGVSQSPSNKVTEKGKDVELRCDPISGHTALYWYRQSLGQGLEFLIYFQGNSAPDKSGLPSDRFSAERTGGSVSTLTIQRTQQEDSAVYLCASSLVSKGTDTQYFGPGTRLTVL.

This clonotype has only a few counts. The chain combines TRBV20-1 with TRBJ1-1, with D possibly TRBD1 on 6 matching bases. Germline V gene data show CDR1 as DFQATT and CDR2 as SNEGSKA (reference sequence). CDR3 length: 17 amino acids. Trimming shortened V by 5 bases and J by 0 bases, and 22 bases separated the two germline ends. The DNA of the CDR3 is TGCAGTGCTGCCGTAAGACCAGGGGAGGTCGTGAACACTGAAGCTTTCTTT. Its translation: CSAAVRPGEVVNTEAFF.

The rearrangement uses TRBV6-1 and TRBJ2-7, with 7 bases fitting TRBD1. J was trimmed by 2 bases and V by 5 bases; bases with no gene match: 12. CDR3 length: 16 residues. Germline CDR1 is MNHNS and CDR2 is SASEGT. CDR3 in amino acids: CASSRPRQGGPYEQYF. The CDR3, as DNA: TGTGCCAGCAGTCGCCCCCGACAGGGTGGGCCCTACGAGCAGTACTTC.

This sequence joins TRBV7-2 and TRBJ2-2; D may be TRBD2 (5 bases). Germline V gene sequence: CDR1 SGHTA, CDR2 FQGNSA. V was shortened by 5 bases and J by 6 bases, with 16 bases between the two germline ends. The CDR3 has 15 residues. Written as DNA, the CDR3 is TGTGCCAGCAGCCAGAGACGGGATCGGGCCGGGGAGCTGTTTTTT. This translates into CASSQRRDRAGELFF.

The chain carries TRBV4-3 and TRBJ2-7, with 9 bases matching TRBD1. This CDR3 comprises 16 residues. V shed 0 bases and J 6 bases; nucleotides not matched to a gene: 9. Germline assignment: CDR1 LGHNA and CDR2 YSLEER. The CDR3 DNA reads as TGCGCCAGCAGCCAAGATATTGAGGACAGGGGACCCGAGCAGTACTTC. Translating it yields CASSQDIEDRGPEQYF.

The chain employs TRBV7-3 and TRBJ2-1; possibly TRBD2 for D (5 bases). Germline lookup yields CDR1 SGHTA and CDR2 FQGTGA. This CDR3 has 16 residues. Trimming took off 1 base at V and 5 bases at J, with 15 bases between the two ends. In DNA, the CDR3 is TGTGCCAGCAGCTTAAGGGGAGACCCAATTAACAATGAGCAGTTCTTC. As protein: CASSLRGDPINNEQFF. The complete variable domain, with remaining parts taken from reference TRBV7-3 and TRBJ2-1, reads GAGVSQTPSNKVTEKGKYVELRCDPISGHTALYWYRQSLGQGPEFLIYFQGTGAADDSGLPNDRFFAVRPEGSVSTLKIQRTERGDSAVYLCASSLRGDPINNEQFFGPGTRLTVL.

The chain joins TRBV9 to TRBJ2-1, with 8 bases that match TRBD1. V dropped 4 bases and J dropped 3; count of bases not matched to a gene: 6. The CDR3 contains 15 residues. Germline CDR1 and CDR2: SGDLS and YYNGEE. CDR3: CASSLRDRNYNEQFF. CDR3 nucleotide sequence: TGTGCCAGCAGCCTAAGGGACAGGAACTACAATGAGCAGTTCTTC.

The chain recombines TRBV20-1 with TRBJ2-5; 8 bases fit TRBD2. V was pared by 1 base and J by 1 base, with 2 bases of the junction left unmatched. CDR3 length equals 14 residues. Germline V gene lookup returns CDR1 DFQATT and CDR2 SNEGSKA (reference sequence). The CDR3 loop is CSARATSGQETQYF. CDR3 DNA: TGCAGTGCTAGAGCTACTAGCGGCCAAGAGACCCAGTACTTC.

The chain uses TRBV20-1 and TRBJ1-3, with TRBD1 as a possible D gene (5 bases). The germline CDR1 and CDR2 sequences are DFQATT and SNEGSKA (reference sequence). The V end was cut by 3 bases, the J end by 8 bases, with 14 bases between. CDR3 size: 13 residues. CDR3 loop: CSARGQEVDTIYF. CDR3 coding DNA: TGCAGTGCTAGGGGGCAGGAGGTGGACACCATATATTTT.

This clonotype was observed a few times. The V call is TRBV7-2, the J call TRBJ2-3; D may correspond to TRBD1 or TRBD2 (6 bases each). Trimming took off 2 bases at V and 0 bases at J, with 9 bases between the two ends. The CDR3 spans 15 residues. The germline gives CDR1 SGHTA, CDR2 FQGNSA. For the CDR3, the DNA is TGTGCCAGCAGCTTACGAGGGGGGAGCACAGATACGCAGTATTTT. Residues: CASSLRGGSTDTQYF.

The rearrangement joins TRBV12-3 or TRBV12-4 to TRBJ2-1, with 9 bases identical to TRBD2. The CDR3 extends over 16 amino acids. The ends lost 3 bases at V and 7 bases at J; junction bases unmatched: 10. CDR3 nucleotide sequence: TGTGCCAGCAGTTTGGAGAGCGGGAGGATCTCTAATGAGCAGTTCTTC. Translating gives CASSLESGRISNEQFF.

Only a few counts were recorded for this clonotype. V is TRBV4-1 and J is TRBJ2-4; D tentatively reads TRBD1 or TRBD2 (5 bases each). The CDR3 is 17 residues long. Germline assignment: CDR1 MGHRA and CDR2 YSYEKL. Trimming took off 0 bases at V and 7 bases at J, with 19 bases between the two ends. CDR3 region: CASSQDQLGARGNIQYF. The CDR3 bases are TGCGCCAGCAGCCAAGACCAACTTGGGGCCCGAGGGAACATTCAGTACTTC.